The 20 T cell receptor beta chains below come from one sample, sequenced in a study of blood T cell repertoires in COVID-19. Sequenced by immunoSEQ multiplex PCR; TCRdb stores in-frame clones only, minus some. The sample lists about 190,000 clones; around nine tenths were seen once. The sample comprised peripheral blood. These receptor sequences come from a man aged 55 to 70 with active or convalescent COVID-19.

V usage is TRBV19 and J usage is TRBJ2-7; maybe TRBD2 (5 bases). This CDR3 region has 13 residues. Germline V gene data show CDR1 as LNHDA and CDR2 as SQIVND (reference sequence). Trimming took 5 bases from V and 2 from J, leaving 10 bases between them. CDR3 region: CASSRPGAYEQYF. The CDR3 DNA sequence: TGTGCCAGTAGTCGCCCCGGGGCCTACGAGCAGTACTTC.

The V call is TRBV21-1, the J call TRBJ1-1; TRBD1, the table's D call, lacks a check against the DNA. TRBV21-1 is flagged as a pseudogene. The CDR3 contains 13 residues. The CDR3 reads CATLRVMNTEAFF. CDR3 in DNA: TGTGCCACCCTCAGGGTTATGAACACTGAAGCTTTCTTT.

The chain couples TRBV2 to TRBJ2-2; D remains unclear. Germline CDR1 is SNHLY and CDR2 is FYNNEI. V lost 4 bases and J 7 bases, leaving 4 bases between the germline ends. The length of the CDR3 is 11 residues. CDR3: CASSVSGELFF. In DNA form, the CDR3 reads TGTGCCAGCAGTGTTAGCGGGGAGCTGTTTTTT.

This sequence joins TRBV6-1 and TRBJ2-1; a weak D match, TRBD2 (6 bases). CDR3 length equals 17 residues. Germline loops: CDR1 MNHNS, CDR2 SASEGT. Trimming removed 4 bases at V and 0 bases at J, with 16 bases between. The CDR3 loop is CASSGLVGQSSYNEQFF. The DNA of the CDR3 is TGTGCCAGCAGTGGACTAGTAGGACAAAGCTCCTACAATGAGCAGTTCTTC.

CDR3 region: CASSQDSSPPYGYTF. CDR3 coding DNA: TGCGCCAGCAGCCAAGATTCCTCCCCTCCCTATGGCTACACCTTC. The chain combines TRBV4-1 with TRBJ1-2; D not resolved. Deletions cut 0 bases from V and 4 bases from J, with 12 bases between. Germline V gene lookup returns CDR1 MGHRA and CDR2 YSYEKL. The CDR3 spans 15 residues.

This CDR3 is CASRGGDRVSPLHF. Here the CDR3 DNA reads TGTGCCAGTAGAGGGGGTGACAGGGTTTCACCCCTCCACTTT. The chain has TRBV19 and TRBJ1-6; TRBD1 matches 7 bases. With 6 bases clipped from V and 9 bases from J, the junction kept 8 bases outside the gene matches. Germline V gene sequence: CDR1 LNHDA, CDR2 SQIVND (reference sequence). The CDR3 consists of 14 residues. The complete variable domain, with remaining parts taken from reference TRBV19 and TRBJ1-6, reads DGGITQSPKYLFRKEGQNVTLSCEQNLNHDAMYWYRQDPGQGLRLIYYSQIVNDFQKGDIAEGYSVSREKKESFPLTVTSAQKNPTAFYLCASRGGDRVSPLHFGNGTRLTVT.

V usage is TRBV2 and J usage is TRBJ2-2; TRBD2 matches at 7 bases. With V trimmed by 6 bases and J by 4 bases, 2 bases remained unmatched. The germline V gene encodes CDR1 SNHLY and CDR2 FYNNEI. The CDR3 has 13 amino acids. The CDR3 region is CASSREGTGELFF. The CDR3 DNA reads as TGTGCCAGCAGCAGGGAGGGCACCGGGGAGCTGTTTTTT.

This chain uses TRBV6-5 with TRBJ1-3; D is unresolved. Trimming took 4 bases from V and 3 from J, leaving 10 bases between them. Germline V lookup: CDR1 MNHEY, CDR2 SVGAGI. The CDR3 sequence is 14 residues long. CDR3 coding DNA: TGTGCCAGCAGTTTCGACTTTCGTGGAAACACCATATATTTT. Translated, it gives CASSFDFRGNTIYF.

This clone came up many times. The rearrangement links TRBV19 to TRBJ1-5; 11 positions agree with TRBD1. This CDR3 has 18 residues. After removal of 3 bases from V and 2 bases from J, the junction contained 9 bases not matched to a gene. From germline, CDR1 is LNHDA and CDR2 SQIVND (reference sequence). CDR3 protein: CASSIGTGGTMGNQPQHF. The CDR3 DNA sequence: TGTGCCAGTAGTATTGGGACAGGGGGGACGATGGGCAATCAGCCCCAGCATTTT.

The chain links TRBV7-9 to TRBJ1-2; D remains unclear. Looked up from germline, CDR1 is SEHNR and CDR2 is FQNEAQ (reference sequence). This CDR3 is built from 13 residues. V gave up 4 bases and J gave up 7 bases, with 13 bases separating them. This CDR3 is CASSSGWGGGYTF. The CDR3 bases are TGTGCCAGCAGCTCGGGGTGGGGAGGTGGCTACACCTTC.

This clone was seen more than once but under ten times. The V gene is TRBV7-9, the J gene TRBJ2-3, with 9 bases that match TRBD2. The CDR3 runs 17 residues. V lost 4 bases, J lost 2 bases, and 10 bases stayed unmatched. The germline V gene has CDR1 SEHNR and CDR2 FQNEAQ (reference sequence). The CDR3: CASSSFRLADLTDTQYF. The CDR3 DNA is TGTGCCAGCAGCTCCTTTCGACTAGCGGACCTCACAGATACGCAGTATTTT.

The rearrangement uses TRBV3-1 (or the pseudogene TRBV3-2) and TRBJ2-5, with TRBD1 matching 10 bases. This CDR3 has 16 residues. The J segment lost 3 bases and the V segment lost 4 bases, leaving 8 bases of the junction unmatched. Germline V gene sequence: CDR1 LGHDT, CDR2 YNNKEL (reference sequence). The CDR3 DNA sequence: TGTGCCAGCAGCCTTAAGGACAGGGGGTTAAAAGAGACCCAGTACTTC. Its translation: CASSLKDRGLKETQYF.

The rearrangement links TRBV19 to TRBJ1-6; 8 bases are a match to TRBD1. Trimming took 5 bases from V and 5 from J; bases not matched to a gene: 11. The CDR3 is made up of 17 amino acids. Germline V gene lookup returns CDR1 LNHDA and CDR2 SQIVND (reference sequence). The CDR3 region has the DNA TGTGCCAGTAGTTCGGGGGGAGCAGGGGGCGATAATTCACCCCTCCACTTT. This codes for CASSSGGAGGDNSPLHF.

This chain uses TRBV6-5 with TRBJ2-2, with D unresolved. Germline CDR1 reads MNHEY; CDR2 reads SVGAGI. There are 13 residues in the CDR3. V gave up 6 bases and J gave up 7 bases, with 12 bases separating them. The CDR3 nucleotides are TGTGCCAGCAGCCCAGTACGCCGCGGGGAGCTGTTTTTT. Encoded protein: CASSPVRRGELFF.

The V call is TRBV6-5, the J call TRBJ1-5, with TRBD1 matching 9 bases. CDR1 MNHEY and CDR2 SVGAGI come from the germline V gene. Trimming removed 7 bases from V and 4 bases from J; junction bases left unmatched: 5. The CDR3 sequence is 14 residues long. CDR3: CASNPDRGNQPQHF. Here the CDR3 DNA reads TGTGCCAGCAACCCGGACAGGGGAAATCAGCCCCAGCATTTT.

The chain recombines TRBV2 with TRBJ1-5; 8 positions match TRBD1. Germline V gene lookup returns CDR1 SNHLY and CDR2 FYNNEI. The CDR3 is made up of 16 amino acids. Trimming cost V 7 bases and J 0 bases; bases outside gene matches: 8. CDR3 nucleotide sequence: TGTGCCAGCACTCCGGGACAGGCGTATAGCAATCAGCCCCAGCATTTT. This gives the protein CASTPGQAYSNQPQHF.

This clone was observed a single time. The rearrangement uses TRBV7-6 and TRBJ2-5, with a weak D call TRBD2 (6 bases). This CDR3 region has 15 residues. CDR1 SGHVS and CDR2 FNYEAQ come from the germline V gene. Between the trimmed V and J ends, which lost 4 bases and 1 base, there was a span of 13 bases. CDR3: CASSSRQGGQETQYF. The CDR3 nucleotides read TGTGCCAGCAGCTCGAGGCAGGGAGGCCAAGAGACCCAGTACTTC.

The J gene is TRBJ1-1, the V gene TRBV10-2, with 7 positions matching TRBD1. This CDR3 has 15 residues. J was trimmed by 3 bases and V by 1 base; bases with no gene match: 5. In germline, CDR1 is WSHSY, CDR2 SAAADI. The CDR3 DNA is TGCGCCAGCAGTGAGTGGGCAGACAGGGACACTGAAGCTTTCTTT. It yields the protein CASSEWADRDTEAFF.

The J gene is TRBJ2-3, the V gene TRBV6-1; 11 bases match TRBD2. Germline V lookup: CDR1 MNHNS, CDR2 SASEGT. CDR3 length equals 16 residues. Germline trimming cut 4 bases from V and 0 bases from J; bases unmatched to any gene: 3. The CDR3: CASSVAGGFSTDTQYF. DNA for the CDR3: TGTGCCAGCAGTGTAGCGGGGGGGTTTAGCACAGATACGCAGTATTTT.

The chain links TRBV7-3 to TRBJ2-1; the match to TRBD1 covers 8 bases. Trimming at V came to 4 bases and at J to 4 bases, leaving 3 bases not matched to a gene. Germline values: CDR1 SGHTA, CDR2 FQGTGA. The CDR3 is made up of 14 amino acids. CDR3 DNA sequence: TGTGCCAGCAGCTCTACAGGGGGATACAATGAGCAGTTCTTC. It is translated as CASSSTGGYNEQFF.